Listed below are T cell receptor beta chains from one sample, sequenced in a study of T-cell reconstitution after alpha-beta-depleted transplantation in children. MiXCR, applied by TCRdb to the PCR reads, yields one record per CDR3 protein. Here the sample spans nearly 550,000 distinct CDR3 sequences, around 20% being singletons. Specimen: PBMCs from the stem cell graft donor, collected from the stem cell graft. The receptors come from a human donor who donated a stem cell graft to a child with acute lymphoblastic leukemia. Both conserved end residues are part of each CDR3. The D gene is left open where the match is weak. A row's size may be missing; if present it is once, few, many or a size class.

- | TRBD1 | TRBJ2-3 | TRBV3-1 | CASSQGTGQGSDTQYF | TGTGCCAGCAGCCAAGGGACGGGACAGGGGTCGGATACGCAGTATTTT
- | TRBD2 | TRBJ2-5 | TRBV6-1 | CASSEWAKRERRETQYF | TGTGCCAGCAGTGAATGGGCCAAGCGGGAGAGGCGAGAGACCCAGTACTTC
- | TRBD1 | TRBJ1-6 | TRBV9 | CASSGDRGNSPLHF | TGTGCCAGCAGCGGGGACAGGGGGAATTCACCCCTCCACTTT
few | TRBD2 | TRBJ2-1 | TRBV6-5 | CASSYQSNLGLAVPGSYNEQFF | TGTGCCAGCAGTTACCAGTCCAATCTTGGACTAGCGGTCCCTGGGTCCTACAATGAGCAGTTCTTC
few | TRBD2 | TRBJ2-1 | TRBV5-5 | CASSLVVPLADRRGEQFF | TGTGCCAGCAGCTTGGTTGTCCCCCTAGCGGACCGGAGAGGTGAGCAGTTCTTC
few | - | TRBJ2-7 | TRBV12-3/TRBV12-4 | CASSPRRDRTYEQYF | TGTGCCAGCAGCCCAAGACGGGACCGCACCTACGAGCAGTACTTC
- | - | TRBJ1-5 | TRBV27 | CASGLLGSQPQHF | TGTGCCAGCGGGCTGTTGGGGTCTCAGCCCCAGCATTTT
many | - | TRBJ2-7 | TRBV12-3/TRBV12-4 | CASSFGRGNEQYF | TGTGCCAGCAGTTTTGGAAGGGGAAACGAGCAGTACTTC
many | - | TRBJ2-2 | TRBV5-1 | CASSLDVRTGELFF | TGCGCCAGCAGCTTGGATGTGCGCACCGGGGAGCTGTTTTTT
few | TRBD1 | TRBJ2-7 | TRBV10-3 | CAISPGQGIYEQYF | TGTGCCATCAGTCCGGGACAGGGGATCTACGAGCAGTACTTC
- | TRBD2 | TRBJ2-3 | TRBV4-1 | CASSQDAGAALDTQYF | TGCGCCAGCAGCCAAGATGCGGGAGCCGCCCTTGATACGCAGTATTTT
- | - | TRBJ2-2 | TRBV29-1 | CSVDGIPSGGELFF | TGCAGCGTGGACGGGATCCCCTCGGGCGGGGAGCTGTTTTTT
few | TRBD2 | TRBJ2-7 | TRBV5-4 | CASSLGAGGSWEQYF | TGTGCCAGCAGCTTGGGTGCGGGAGGATCGTGGGAGCAGTACTTC
- | - | TRBJ2-1 | TRBV20-1 | CSAPEVNNEQFF | TGCAGTGCACCTGAGGTGAACAATGAGCAGTTCTTC
few | - | TRBJ1-5 | TRBV6-2/TRBV6-3 | CASSYSTVNQPQHF | TGTGCCAGCAGTTACTCTACAGTTAATCAGCCCCAGCATTTT
- | TRBD1 | TRBJ1-2 | TRBV23-1 | CASTGLGQGRTPHGYTF | TGCGCCAGCACCGGTTTAGGACAGGGAAGGACACCTCATGGCTACACCTTC
few | TRBD2 | TRBJ2-5 | TRBV12-3/TRBV12-4 | CASSATSAETQYF | TGTGCCAGCAGTGCTACTAGCGCGGAGACCCAGTACTTC
many | TRBD1 | TRBJ1-1 | TRBV4-1 | CASSQGQGSVLNTEAFF | TGCGCCAGCAGCCAGGGACAGGGAAGCGTCCTGAACACTGAAGCTTTCTTT
- | - | TRBJ1-1 | TRBV9 | CASSEPSGTGRTEAFF | TGTGCCAGCAGCGAACCGTCCGGGACGGGACGGACTGAAGCTTTCTTT
few | TRBD1 | TRBJ1-1 | TRBV5-1 | CASRAEPGGTEAFF | TGCGCCAGCAGAGCCGAGCCAGGGGGGACTGAAGCTTTCTTT
few | TRBD1 | TRBJ2-2 | TRBV28 | CASSPAGQVPGELFF | TGTGCCAGCAGCCCTGCTGGACAGGTTCCCGGGGAGCTGTTTTTT
few | TRBD2 | TRBJ2-5 | TRBV7-9 | CASSARWSGSGETQYF | TGTGCCAGCAGCGCACGGTGGAGCGGGAGTGGAGAGACCCAGTACTTC
- | TRBD1 | TRBJ2-7 | TRBV5-4 | CASSFDRGPTYEQYF | TGTGCCAGCAGCTTCGACAGGGGGCCAACCTACGAGCAGTACTTC
- | - | TRBJ2-1 | TRBV14 | CASSQEITAFWGADEQFF | TGTGCCAGCAGCCAAGAGATCACGGCGTTTTGGGGGGCTGATGAGCAGTTCTTC
few | - | TRBJ2-3 | TRBV3-1 | CASSGQTSSTDTQYF | TGTGCCAGCAGCGGACAGACTTCTAGCACAGATACGCAGTATTTT
few | - | TRBJ2-5 | TRBV7-8 | CASSYEGRPQETQYF | TGTGCCAGCAGTTATGAGGGACGGCCCCAAGAGACCCAGTACTTC
- | TRBD1 | TRBJ2-2 | TRBV12-3/TRBV12-4 | CASTPQGLVPTGELFF | TGTGCCAGCACCCCACAGGGGTTGGTTCCCACCGGGGAGCTGTTTTTT
few | - | TRBJ2-3 | TRBV6-5 | CASSSRGERLDTQYF | TGTGCCAGCAGTTCCAGGGGGGAACGGTTGGATACGCAGTATTTT
few | - | TRBJ2-7 | TRBV10-3 | CARATPSSYEQYF | TGTGCCCGCGCTACACCAAGCTCCTACGAGCAGTACTTC
few | - | TRBJ2-5 | TRBV3-1 | CASSQDNGRDMETQYF | TGTGCCAGCAGCCAAGATAACGGCAGGGACATGGAGACCCAGTACTTC
few | TRBD2 | TRBJ2-7 | TRBV5-1 | CASSLVGTNYEQYF | TGCGCCAGCAGCTTGGTAGGGACTAACTACGAGCAGTACTTC